The 7 T cell receptor beta chains reported below all come from one sample, sequenced in a study of shared clonotypes between healthy human individuals (dated by TCRdb to about 2020). CD8 naive samples consisted of CD45RO-negative cells that were positively selected for CCR7, yielding a CD45RA+CCR7+ population without TemRA cells. The library came from the immunoSEQ multiplex PCR assay. Sourced from immuneACCESS, this table was stored by TCRdb with only in-frame sequences that have V and J called. A share of the clones is absent; for the studies checked, an unresolved V gene accounts for under half, and the remainder has no known explanation. Here the sample has millions of clones; roughly 91% occur a single time. Of the sample, 1.5% to 2% falls within the top ten clones. Sequencing input: naive CD8+ T cells from PBMCs. The sample's cell subset or site label, decoded: CD45RA+CCR7+. The source of these receptors is a man aged 18-30 years in good health. Some clones in this sample may be carry-over from other donors' samples.

Only one count was recorded for this clone. This chain links TRBV9 with TRBJ2-1; 13 bases are a match to TRBD2. The CDR3 length is 15 residues. Unmatched junction bases numbered 4, after V lost 4 bases and J lost 6 bases. Germline V gene sequence: CDR1 SGDLS, CDR2 YYNGEE. The CDR3 loop reads CASSSGLAGVNEQFF. Here the CDR3 DNA reads TGTGCCAGCAGCTCCGGACTAGCGGGAGTCAATGAGCAGTTCTTC.

The CDR3 DNA sequence: TGCAGCGTTGAGTTCCTCCTTCTAGGGGGGACCTACGAGCAGTACTTC. Amino acid sequence: CSVEFLLLGGTYEQYF. This sequence joins TRBV29-1 and TRBJ2-7; either TRBD1 or TRBD2 may fit D (6 bases each). The CDR3 runs to 16 residues. Trimming cost V 3 bases and J 2 bases, with 20 bases left between them. Per germline, CDR1 SQVTM and CDR2 ANQGSEA.

The chain combines TRBV11-2 with TRBJ2-5; 9 nucleotides line up with TRBD2. Trimming cost V 1 base and J 2 bases; bases outside gene matches: 8. The germline V gene has CDR1 SGHAT and CDR2 FQNNGV. The CDR3 consists of 17 residues. This CDR3 reads CASSLGREGTDQETQYF. CDR3 bases: TGTGCCAGCAGCTTAGGGCGGGAGGGCACCGATCAAGAGACCCAGTACTTC. Full variable domain (rest looked up from reference TRBV11-2 and TRBJ2-5): EAGVAQSPRYKIIEKRQSVAFWCNPISGHATLYWYQQILGQGPKLLIQFQNNGVVDDSQLPKDRFSAERLKGVDSTLKIQPAKLEDSAVYLCASSLGREGTDQETQYFGPGTRLLVL.

The chain carries TRBV28 and TRBJ1-1; possible D gene TRBD1, 6 bases. The ends were cut back, 5 bases at V and 0 bases at J, with 7 bases in the middle. The CDR3 extends over 13 amino acids. CDR1 is MDHEN and CDR2 is SYDVKM in the germline V gene. CDR3 region: CASSRDMNTEAFF. CDR3 nucleotide sequence: TGTGCCAGCAGTAGGGACATGAACACTGAAGCTTTCTTT.

The chain is built from TRBV7-8 and TRBJ2-1; TRBD2 matches 7 bases. Trimming at V came to 4 bases and at J to 0 bases, leaving 21 bases not matched to a gene. Looked up from germline, CDR1 is SGHVS and CDR2 is FQNEAQ. The CDR3 is made up of 21 amino acids. In nucleotides, the CDR3 is TGTGCCAGCAGCTCCTATGGGGCGGGAGCTACGCGGAAGAGCTCCTACAATGAGCAGTTCTTC. Amino acid sequence: CASSSYGAGATRKSSYNEQFF.

This clone was recorded once. Other nucleotide sequences in the sample specify the same CDR3. The chain joins TRBV7-3 to TRBJ2-3; D may correspond to TRBD1 or TRBD2 (6 bases each). The germline gives CDR1 SGHTA, CDR2 FQGTGA. Trimming shortened V by 2 bases and J by 0 bases, and 12 bases separated the two germline ends. This CDR3 has 16 amino acids. Here the CDR3 DNA reads TGTGCCAGCAGCTTATGGGGGCGGGGTAGCACAGATACGCAGTATTTT. It codes for CASSLWGRGSTDTQYF.

The rearrangement links TRBV7-9 to TRBJ2-1, with D maybe TRBD2 (6 bases). This CDR3 has 15 amino acids. Germline CDR1 SEHNR, CDR2 FQNEAQ (reference sequence). V was clipped by 5 bases and J by 10 bases, with 21 bases between them. CDR3: CASSLEGTPDGEQFF. As DNA, the CDR3 is TGTGCCAGCAGCCTTGAGGGGACTCCAGATGGGGAGCAGTTCTTC. Full variable domain (rest looked up from reference TRBV7-9 and TRBJ2-1): DTGVSQNPRHKITKRGQNVTFRCDPISEHNRLYWYRQTLGQGPEFLTYFQNEAQLEKSRLLSDRFSAERPKGSFSTLEIQRTEQGDSAMYLCASSLEGTPDGEQFFGPGTRLTVL.